A selection of T cell receptor beta chains follows, all from one sample in a study of shared clonotypes between healthy human individuals. Assay: immunoSEQ multiplex PCR; the TCRdb copy retains only in-frame clones and omits some. The table records approximately 2.5 million clones, roughly 93% of them present only once. Sample: naive CD4+ T cells from PBMCs. These receptors came from a man aged 18 to 30 in good health. Some clones in this sample may be carry-over from other donors' samples. Each CDR3 is given with its conserved first and last residue. Each record gives: clone size, J gene, V gene, D gene, CDR3 DNA, CDR3 protein. D genes are given only for firm matches. Where a row states a size, it is once, few, many or the class of an expanded clone; other rows omit it.

>-|TRBJ2-3|TRBV9|-
TGTGCCAGCAGCGTGGTCGGGAGTAAGGATACGCAGTATTTT
CASSVVGSKDTQYF
>-|TRBJ2-5|TRBV6-1|-
TGTGCCAGCACGGTCGGGCGACTCGGGACCCAGTACTTC
CASTVGRLGTQYF
>-|TRBJ2-5|TRBV5-4|-
TGTGCCAGCAGCACACCCACGAGAGGGGAGACCCAGTACTTC
CASSTPTRGETQYF
>-|TRBJ1-1|TRBV19|-
TGTGCCAGTAGCAGGGTGGAAACTGAAGCTTTCTTT
CASSRVETEAFF
>-|TRBJ1-2|TRBV28|-
TGTGCCAGCAGGGGGAACAGGGATCGCTATGGCTACACCTTC
CASRGNRDRYGYTF
>-|TRBJ1-3|TRBV6-5|-
TGTGCCAGCAGTTACTCGACGAACAGCGGGAGAAACACCATATATTTT
CASSYSTNSGRNTIYF
>-|TRBJ2-6|TRBV18|TRBD2
TGTGCCAGCTCCCGAGAGGCGGGGGCTGGGGCCAACGTCCTGACTTTC
CASSREAGAGANVLTF
>-|TRBJ2-5|TRBV19|TRBD1
TGTGCCACCAGGGACAGGGAGGAGACCCAGTACTTC
CATRDREETQYF
>-|TRBJ2-7|TRBV9|-
TGTGCCAGCAGCCCGGCGATCTTGAGGGGCCCTTTC
CASSPAILRGPF
>-|TRBJ1-1|TRBV15|TRBD1
TGTGCCACCAGCAGGGACAGGTCGGACACTGAAGCTTTCTTT
CATSRDRSDTEAFF
>-|TRBJ2-1|TRBV6-5|TRBD2
TGTGCCAGCAGGCTAGCGGGAGGCTACAATGAGCAGTTCTTC
CASRLAGGYNEQFF
>-|TRBJ1-1|TRBV19|TRBD1
TGTGCCAGTAGTATCCTGGGACAGGGAGGAACTGAAGCTTTCTTT
CASSILGQGGTEAFF
>-|TRBJ1-2|TRBV28|-
TGTGCCAGCAGTTCAACCTTTAACTATGGCTACACCTTC
CASSSTFNYGYTF
>once|TRBJ2-3|TRBV7-3|-
TGTGCCAGCAGCTCCCGGGGCACAGATACGCAGTATTTT
CASSSRGTDTQYF
>-|TRBJ1-5|TRBV7-9|-
TGTGCCAGCAGCTTAGGAAGGACGGGATGGGAGCCCCAGCATTTT
CASSLGRTGWEPQHF
>-|TRBJ2-1|TRBV9|TRBD2
TGTGCCAGCAGCCCAAGCGGGGCTAACTACAATGAGCAGTTCTTC
CASSPSGANYNEQFF
>once|TRBJ2-7|TRBV10-3|-
TGTGCCATGTCGGCAGGGCCAGTGGGCCTTTCCTACGAGCAGTACTTC
CAMSAGPVGLSYEQYF
>-|TRBJ2-5|TRBV6-5|TRBD2
TGTGCCAGCAGTTCAGTACTAGCGGGCGGAAGGGAGACCCAGTACTTC
CASSSVLAGGRETQYF
>-|TRBJ2-6|TRBV6-5|-
TGTGCCAGCAGCCTCTCGGGGTCTGGGGCCAACGTCCTGACTTTC
CASSLSGSGANVLTF
>-|TRBJ2-5|TRBV7-6|TRBD2
TGTGCCAGCACCCCCGGGACTAGCGGGACTAACCAGTACTTC
CASTPGTSGTNQYF
>once|TRBJ1-1|TRBV7-6|-
TGTGCCAGCAGCTTAGGCCAGGTCAACACTGAAGCTTTCTTT
CASSLGQVNTEAFF
>-|TRBJ2-2|TRBV7-9|-
TGTGCCAGCAGCTTAAGTACGAACACCGGGGAGCTGTTTTTT
CASSLSTNTGELFF
>-|TRBJ2-2|TRBV7-2|-
TGTGCCAGCAGCCCGTCGGGCAGGAACACCGGGGAGCTGTTTTTT
CASSPSGRNTGELFF
>-|TRBJ1-3|TRBV6-7|-
TGTGCCAGCAGTTACCCTTCGGACAGATCTGGAAACACCATATATTTT
CASSYPSDRSGNTIYF
>-|TRBJ2-7|TRBV30|TRBD2
TGTGCCTGGAGTGTAGCGGGGGCATACGAGCAGTACTTC
CAWSVAGAYEQYF
>-|TRBJ2-1|TRBV28|-
TGTGCCAGCACCCCTAGGCTACTCTACAATGAGCAGTTCTTC
CASTPRLLYNEQFF
>-|TRBJ1-2|TRBV18|TRBD1
TGTGCCAGCTCACCACCCGGGACAGGGGGTTATGGCTACACCTTC
CASSPPGTGGYGYTF
>once|TRBJ1-3|TRBV7-9|TRBD1
TGTGCCAGCACCCTGGGGCAGGGGGTTGGAAACACCATATATTTT
CASTLGQGVGNTIYF
>-|TRBJ2-1|TRBV7-9|-
TGTGCCAGCAGCTTAGCAGCAGGGAGTGAGCAGTTCTTC
CASSLAAGSEQFF
>-|TRBJ2-3|TRBV5-4|TRBD1
TGTGCCAGCAGCTTGGTAGGACAGGGCACAGATACGCAGTATTTT
CASSLVGQGTDTQYF
>-|TRBJ2-1|TRBV7-3|TRBD2
TGTGCCAGCAGCTTAACGTCCAGCGGGAGACAAGGCAATGAGCAGTTCTTC
CASSLTSSGRQGNEQFF
>-|TRBJ2-3|TRBV2|-
TGTGCCAGCAGTGAAGCGACGGGGACAGATACGCAGTATTTT
CASSEATGTDTQYF
>-|TRBJ2-2|TRBV7-9|TRBD1
TGTGCCAGCAGCCGGACAGGGCCCGGGGAGCTGTTTTTT
CASSRTGPGELFF
>once|TRBJ2-7|TRBV6-1|-
TGTGCCAGCCTTGCGGGGATCTCCTACGAGCAGTACTTC
CASLAGISYEQYF
>-|TRBJ2-5|TRBV7-7|TRBD2
TGTGCCAGCAGTTGGGGTAGCGGGGGCGGGGAGACCCAGTACTTC
CASSWGSGGGETQYF
>-|TRBJ2-4|TRBV27|-
TGTGCCAGCAGTTTACGGACCTCTTTGGACATTCAGTACTTC
CASSLRTSLDIQYF
>-|TRBJ2-3|TRBV7-9|TRBD2
TGTGCCAGCAGCTTAGTTCTACGCCCAGCGGGAGGAGATACGCAGTATTTT
CASSLVLRPAGGDTQYF
>-|TRBJ1-1|TRBV28|TRBD1
TGTGCCAGCAGTTCAAGGGGACAGATATGGTACACTGAAGCTTTCTTT
CASSSRGQIWYTEAFF
>-|TRBJ2-3|TRBV18|-
TGTGCCAGCTCACCCGGGGGCCGGACCGCAGATACGCAGTATTTT
CASSPGGRTADTQYF
>-|TRBJ2-1|TRBV29-1|-
TGCAGCGTTGACCGGGACCGAGACCTCAATGAGCAGTTCTTC
CSVDRDRDLNEQFF
>once|TRBJ2-3|TRBV7-2|-
TGTGCCAGCAGCCCTCAGAGGGGGAGCACAGATACGCAGTATTTT
CASSPQRGSTDTQYF
>-|TRBJ1-5|TRBV19|TRBD1
TGTGCCAGTAGTAAGAACAGGGGAGCAAGTCTGCCCCAGCATTTT
CASSKNRGASLPQHF
>-|TRBJ1-2|TRBV7-8|-
TGTGCCAGCAGCTTTGTAAACGCTCTCAGGGGAATAGAGGGCTACACCTTC
CASSFVNALRGIEGYTF
>-|TRBJ2-7|TRBV6-6|-
TGTGCCAGCAGTTACTCAGGAAAGGGGGCCTACGAGCAGTACTTC
CASSYSGKGAYEQYF
>-|TRBJ1-2|TRBV18|-
TGTGCCAGCTCACCCATTTCAGGGCCAGAATATGGCTACACCTTC
CASSPISGPEYGYTF
>few|TRBJ1-2|TRBV7-9|-
TGTGCCAGCAGCTTAGACACGAACTATGGCTACACCTTC
CASSLDTNYGYTF
>-|TRBJ2-1|TRBV1|-
TGCACCAGCAGCAGTTGGACTAGCGCCTACAATGAGCAGTTCTTC
CTSSSWTSAYNEQFF
>-|TRBJ1-2|TRBV6-1|-
TGTGCCAGCAGTGTTGAGGGAAACTATGGCTACACCTTC
CASSVEGNYGYTF
>once|TRBJ2-7|TRBV19|TRBD2
TGTGCCAGTAGTATTAGCGGGTACTCCTACGAGCAGTACTTC
CASSISGYSYEQYF
>-|TRBJ2-3|TRBV28|TRBD2
TGTGCCAGCAGTTTATTTGCAGCGGGAGATCAGAAAGATACGCAGTATTTT
CASSLFAAGDQKDTQYF